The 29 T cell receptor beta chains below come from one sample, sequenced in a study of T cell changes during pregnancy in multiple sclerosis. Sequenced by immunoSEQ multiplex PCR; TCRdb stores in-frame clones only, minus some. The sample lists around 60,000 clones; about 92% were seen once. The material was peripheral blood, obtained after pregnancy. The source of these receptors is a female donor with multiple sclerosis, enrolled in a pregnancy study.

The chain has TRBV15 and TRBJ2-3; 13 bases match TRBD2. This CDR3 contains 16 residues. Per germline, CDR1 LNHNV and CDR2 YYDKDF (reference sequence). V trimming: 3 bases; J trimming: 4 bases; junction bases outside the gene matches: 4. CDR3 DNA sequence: TGTGCCACCAGCAGGACTAGCGGGAGGTTTCCAGATACGCAGTATTTT. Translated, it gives CATSRTSGRFPDTQYF.

CDR3 in amino acids: CSVEVAGRGYEQYF. The CDR3 nucleotides read TGCAGCGTTGAAGTGGCTGGCAGGGGTTACGAGCAGTACTTC. V and J are TRBV29-1 and TRBJ2-7, with D perhaps TRBD1 (6 bases). CDR1 is SQVTM, CDR2 ANQGSEA, per germline. Trimming stripped 1 base from V and 4 bases from J, with 14 bases between. This CDR3 contains 14 residues.

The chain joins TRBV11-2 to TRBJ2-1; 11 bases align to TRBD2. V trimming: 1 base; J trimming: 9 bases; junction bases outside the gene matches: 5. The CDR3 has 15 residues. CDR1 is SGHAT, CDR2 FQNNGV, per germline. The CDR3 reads CASSLVAGGPSEQFF. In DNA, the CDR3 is TGTGCCAGCAGCTTAGTAGCGGGAGGGCCAAGTGAGCAGTTCTTC.

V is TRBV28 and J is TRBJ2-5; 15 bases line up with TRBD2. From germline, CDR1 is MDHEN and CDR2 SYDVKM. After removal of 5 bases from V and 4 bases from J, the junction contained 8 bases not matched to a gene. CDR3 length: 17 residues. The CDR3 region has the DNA TGTGCCAGCAGTCCCCATGAGGGACTAGCGGGAGGAGAGACCCAGTACTTC. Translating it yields CASSPHEGLAGGETQYF.

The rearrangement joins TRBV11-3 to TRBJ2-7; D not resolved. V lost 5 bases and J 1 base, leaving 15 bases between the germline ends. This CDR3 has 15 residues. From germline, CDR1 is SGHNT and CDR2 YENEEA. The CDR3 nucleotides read TGTGCCAGCAGCCCCCCCCAGCCGGGTTCCTACGAGCAGTACTTC. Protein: CASSPPQPGSYEQYF.

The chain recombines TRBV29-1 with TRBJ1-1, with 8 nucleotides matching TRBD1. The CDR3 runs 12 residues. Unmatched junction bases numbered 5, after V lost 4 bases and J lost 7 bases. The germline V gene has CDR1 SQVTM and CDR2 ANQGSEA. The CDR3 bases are TGCAGCGTTGGGAAAGGGACAGGTGAAGCTTTCTTT. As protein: CSVGKGTGEAFF.

The CDR3 DNA follows: TGTGCCAGCAGCTTATTCGAAGCGGCGAACACCGGGGAGCTGTTTTTT. Amino acids: CASSLFEAANTGELFF. The chain employs TRBV7-3 and TRBJ2-2; perhaps TRBD2 as D (5 bases). The V gene's germline CDR1 is SGHTA and CDR2 FQGTGA. V was cut by 2 bases and J by 0 bases, with 10 bases left in between. This CDR3 comprises 16 residues.

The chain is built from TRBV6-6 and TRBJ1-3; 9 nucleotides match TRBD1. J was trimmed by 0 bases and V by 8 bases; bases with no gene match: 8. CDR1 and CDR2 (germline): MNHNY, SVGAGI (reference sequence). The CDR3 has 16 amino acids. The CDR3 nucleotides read TGTGCCAGCCGGGAACAGGGGGCGAGCTCTGGAAACACCATATATTTT. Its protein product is CASREQGASSGNTIYF.

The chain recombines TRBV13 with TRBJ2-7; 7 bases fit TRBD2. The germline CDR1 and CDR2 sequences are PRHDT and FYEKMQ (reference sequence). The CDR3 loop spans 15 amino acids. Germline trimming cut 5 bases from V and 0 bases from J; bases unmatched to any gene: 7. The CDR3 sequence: CASSPSGIRSYEQYF. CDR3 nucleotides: TGTGCCAGCAGCCCGAGCGGGATACGCTCCTACGAGCAGTACTTC. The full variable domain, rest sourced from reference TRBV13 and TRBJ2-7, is AAGVIQSPRHLIKEKRETATLKCYPIPRHDTVYWYQQGPGQDPQFLISFYEKMQSDKGSIPDRFSAQQFSDYHSELNMSSLELGDSALYFCASSPSGIRSYEQYFGPGTRLTVT.

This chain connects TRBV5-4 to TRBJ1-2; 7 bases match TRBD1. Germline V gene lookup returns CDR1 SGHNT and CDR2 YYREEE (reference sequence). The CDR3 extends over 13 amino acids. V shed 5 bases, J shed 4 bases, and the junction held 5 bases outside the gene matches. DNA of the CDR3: TGTGCCAGCAGAACACAGGGGTCCTATGGCTACACCTTC. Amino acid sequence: CASRTQGSYGYTF. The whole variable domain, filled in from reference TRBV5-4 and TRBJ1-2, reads ETGVTQSPTHLIKTRGQQVTLRCSSQSGHNTVSWYQQALGQGPQFIFQYYREEENGRGNFPPRFSGLQFPNYSSELNVNALELDDSALYLCASRTQGSYGYTFGSGTRLTVV.

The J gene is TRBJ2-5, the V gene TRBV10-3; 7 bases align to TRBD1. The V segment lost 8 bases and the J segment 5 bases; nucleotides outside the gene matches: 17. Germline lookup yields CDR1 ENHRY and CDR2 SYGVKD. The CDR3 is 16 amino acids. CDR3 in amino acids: CAIGPPPTGIGETQYF. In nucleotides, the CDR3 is TGTGCCATCGGGCCCCCACCGACAGGGATCGGGGAGACCCAGTACTTC.

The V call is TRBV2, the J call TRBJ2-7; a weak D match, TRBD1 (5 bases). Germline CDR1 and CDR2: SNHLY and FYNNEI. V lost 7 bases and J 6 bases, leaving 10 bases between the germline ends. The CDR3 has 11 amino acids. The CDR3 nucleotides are TGTGCCAGCACCACAGGATCCGAGCAGTACTTC. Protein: CASTTGSEQYF.

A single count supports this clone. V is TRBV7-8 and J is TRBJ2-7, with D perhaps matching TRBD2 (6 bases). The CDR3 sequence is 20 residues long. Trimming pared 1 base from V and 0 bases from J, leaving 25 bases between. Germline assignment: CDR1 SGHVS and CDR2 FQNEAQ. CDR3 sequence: CASSLEAGTTPRVNSYEQYF. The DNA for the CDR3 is TGTGCCAGCAGCTTAGAGGCGGGAACAACTCCGCGGGTAAACTCCTACGAGCAGTACTTC.

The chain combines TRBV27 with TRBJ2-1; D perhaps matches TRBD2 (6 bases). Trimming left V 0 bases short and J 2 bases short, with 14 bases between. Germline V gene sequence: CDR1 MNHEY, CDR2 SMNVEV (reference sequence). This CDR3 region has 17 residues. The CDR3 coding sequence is TGTGCCAGCAGTTTATCCGTGGGACGGACTACCTACAATGAGCAGTTCTTC. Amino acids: CASSLSVGRTTYNEQFF.

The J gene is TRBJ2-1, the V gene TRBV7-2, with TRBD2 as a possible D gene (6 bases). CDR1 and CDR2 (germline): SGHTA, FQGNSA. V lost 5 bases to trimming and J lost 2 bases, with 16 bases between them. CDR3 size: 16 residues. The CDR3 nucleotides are TGTGCCAGCAGCCCCTATGTGGGAGGCGCCTACAATGAGCAGTTCTTC. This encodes CASSPYVGGAYNEQFF.

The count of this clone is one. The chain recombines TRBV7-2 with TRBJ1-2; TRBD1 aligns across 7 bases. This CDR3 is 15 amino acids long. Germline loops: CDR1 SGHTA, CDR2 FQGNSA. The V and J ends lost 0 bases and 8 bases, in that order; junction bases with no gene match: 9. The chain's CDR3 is CASSLARTGIEGYTF. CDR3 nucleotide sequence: TGTGCCAGCAGCTTAGCCAGGACAGGTATAGAAGGCTACACCTTC.

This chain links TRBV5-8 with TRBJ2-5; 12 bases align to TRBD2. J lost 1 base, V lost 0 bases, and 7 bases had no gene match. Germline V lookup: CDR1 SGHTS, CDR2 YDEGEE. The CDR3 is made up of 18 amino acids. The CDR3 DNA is TGTGCCAGCAGCTTGGCTTCTAGCGGGAGGGGATTCCAAGAGACCCAGTACTTC. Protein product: CASSLASSGRGFQETQYF.

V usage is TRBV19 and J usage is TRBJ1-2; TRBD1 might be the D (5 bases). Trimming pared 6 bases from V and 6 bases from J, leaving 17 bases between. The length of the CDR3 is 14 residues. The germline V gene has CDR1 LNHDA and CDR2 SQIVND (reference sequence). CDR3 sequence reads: CASSDSLISHGYTF. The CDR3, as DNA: TGTGCCAGTAGCGACAGCCTAATTAGCCATGGCTACACCTTC.

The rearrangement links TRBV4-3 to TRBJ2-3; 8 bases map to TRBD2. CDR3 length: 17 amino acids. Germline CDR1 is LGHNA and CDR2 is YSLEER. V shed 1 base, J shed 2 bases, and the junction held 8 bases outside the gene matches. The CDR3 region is CASSQGGSGISTDTQYF. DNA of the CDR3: TGCGCCAGCAGCCAAGGGGGTAGCGGGATATCCACAGATACGCAGTATTTT.

CDR3 sequence: CASRGGTDTQYF. CDR3 DNA: TGTGCCAGCAGGGGAGGGACAGATACGCAGTATTTT. The rearrangement uses TRBV9 and TRBJ2-3, with 7 bases that match TRBD2. V lost 5 bases and J lost 3; bases outside the gene matches: 0. Germline loops: CDR1 SGDLS, CDR2 YYNGEE. CDR3 length: 12 amino acids.

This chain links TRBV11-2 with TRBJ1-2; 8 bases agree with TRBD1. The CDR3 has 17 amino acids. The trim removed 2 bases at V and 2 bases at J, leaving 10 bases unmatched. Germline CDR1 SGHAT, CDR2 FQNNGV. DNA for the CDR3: TGTGCCAGCAGCTTATACTCAGGGGGCATCGGAAACTATGGCTACACCTTC. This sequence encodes CASSLYSGGIGNYGYTF.

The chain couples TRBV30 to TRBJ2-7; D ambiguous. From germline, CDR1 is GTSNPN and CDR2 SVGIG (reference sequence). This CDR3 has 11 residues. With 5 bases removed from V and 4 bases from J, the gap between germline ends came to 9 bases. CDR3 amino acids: CAWEDGYEQYF. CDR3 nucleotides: TGTGCCTGGGAAGACGGGTACGAGCAGTACTTC.

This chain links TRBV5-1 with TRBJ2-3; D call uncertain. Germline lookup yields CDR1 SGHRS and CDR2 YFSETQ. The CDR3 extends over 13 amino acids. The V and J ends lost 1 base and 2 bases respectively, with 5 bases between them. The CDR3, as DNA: TGCGCCAGCAGCTTGTCCATCACAGATACGCAGTATTTT. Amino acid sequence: CASSLSITDTQYF.

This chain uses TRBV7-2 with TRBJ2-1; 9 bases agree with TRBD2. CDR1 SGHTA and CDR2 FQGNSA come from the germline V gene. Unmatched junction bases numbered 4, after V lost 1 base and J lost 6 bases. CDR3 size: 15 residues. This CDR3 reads CASSLGGAGGNEQFF. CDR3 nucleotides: TGTGCCAGCAGCTTAGGAGGAGCGGGAGGCAATGAGCAGTTCTTC.

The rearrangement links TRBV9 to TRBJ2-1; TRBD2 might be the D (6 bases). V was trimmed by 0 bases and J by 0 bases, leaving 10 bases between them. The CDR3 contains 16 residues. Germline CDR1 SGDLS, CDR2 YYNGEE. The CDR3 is CASSVASDSSYNEQFF. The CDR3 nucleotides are TGTGCCAGCAGCGTAGCTAGCGACAGCTCCTACAATGAGCAGTTCTTC.

In DNA form, the CDR3 reads TGCAGCGTTTTAGCGGGGAGGACCTACGAGCAGTACTTC. Translated: CSVLAGRTYEQYF. This rearrangement joins TRBV29-1 to TRBJ2-7, with 8 bases aligning to TRBD2. This CDR3 is 13 amino acids long. V lost 5 bases to trimming and J lost 2 bases; unmatched junction nucleotides: 5. The germline gives CDR1 SQVTM, CDR2 ANQGSEA.

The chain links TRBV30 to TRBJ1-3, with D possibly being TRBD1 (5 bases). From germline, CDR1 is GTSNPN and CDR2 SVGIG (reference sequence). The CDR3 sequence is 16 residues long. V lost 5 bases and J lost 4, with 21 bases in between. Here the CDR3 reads CAWGPGLTPLGNTIYF. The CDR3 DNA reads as TGTGCCTGGGGTCCGGGACTTACGCCTCTCGGAAACACCATATATTTT.

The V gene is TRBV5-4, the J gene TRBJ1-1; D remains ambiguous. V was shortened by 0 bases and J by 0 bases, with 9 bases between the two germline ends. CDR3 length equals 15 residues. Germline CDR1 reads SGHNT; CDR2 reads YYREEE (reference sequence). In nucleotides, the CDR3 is TGTGCCAGCAGCTTGGACAGAAGATTGAACACTGAAGCTTTCTTT. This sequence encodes CASSLDRRLNTEAFF.

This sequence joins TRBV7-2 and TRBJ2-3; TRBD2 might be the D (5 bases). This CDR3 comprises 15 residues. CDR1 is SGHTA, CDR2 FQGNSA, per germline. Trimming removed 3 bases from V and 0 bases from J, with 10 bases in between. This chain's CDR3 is CASSLLSGSTDTQYF. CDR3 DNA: TGTGCCAGCAGCTTGCTGAGCGGAAGCACAGATACGCAGTATTTT.